This T cell receptor (beta chain) was identified during a study of cytomegalovirus exposure and HLA in healthy donors. The protocol was immunoSEQ multiplex PCR, while the TCRdb copy is restricted to in-frame clones and leaves out a portion. This sample carries under 200,000 clones, about 90% of them seen once, and the ten largest clones take 4% to 5%. The sequencing input was PBMCs. This TCR was sampled from a man younger than 35 in good health and CMV-seropositive.

This chain's CDR3 is CAISDWGKEGRDYEQYF. The CDR3 DNA sequence: TGTGCCATCAGTGATTGGGGTAAGGAGGGGAGAGACTACGAGCAGTACTTC. This chain links TRBV10-3 with TRBJ2-7; D possibly corresponds to TRBD2 (6 bases). The V gene's germline CDR1 is ENHRY and CDR2 SYGVKD. The CDR3 spans 17 residues. V shed 3 bases and J shed 3 bases, with 21 bases lying between them.